This T cell receptor (beta chain) was sequenced for a study of OX40 agonist ivuxolimab in advanced cancers. Study as a whole: Three individuals attained partial responses, comprising one hepatocellular carcinoma case and two cutaneous melanoma cases.

TCRdb's copy holds only in-frame clones and misses some; the assay was immunoSEQ multiplex PCR. The data contain some 77,000 clones, 88% of them seen just once; the ten biggest clones take up around 3%. The CDR3 runs to 15 residues. Germline V gene data show CDR1 as MDHEN and CDR2 as SYDVKM. Trimming took 8 bases from V and 0 from J; bases not matched to a gene: 7. The chain employs TRBV28 and TRBJ1-5; 7 bases are shared with TRBD1. Here the sequenced sample was CD4+ or CD8+ T cells sorted from blood, taken in a trial of the OX40 agonist ivuxolimab. The sequence derives from an adult with an advanced solid tumor such as melanoma, head and neck, liver or kidney cancer. CDR3: CASFSGTVSNQPQHF. CDR3 coding DNA: TGTGCCAGCTTCTCAGGGACAGTTAGCAATCAGCCCCAGCATTTT.